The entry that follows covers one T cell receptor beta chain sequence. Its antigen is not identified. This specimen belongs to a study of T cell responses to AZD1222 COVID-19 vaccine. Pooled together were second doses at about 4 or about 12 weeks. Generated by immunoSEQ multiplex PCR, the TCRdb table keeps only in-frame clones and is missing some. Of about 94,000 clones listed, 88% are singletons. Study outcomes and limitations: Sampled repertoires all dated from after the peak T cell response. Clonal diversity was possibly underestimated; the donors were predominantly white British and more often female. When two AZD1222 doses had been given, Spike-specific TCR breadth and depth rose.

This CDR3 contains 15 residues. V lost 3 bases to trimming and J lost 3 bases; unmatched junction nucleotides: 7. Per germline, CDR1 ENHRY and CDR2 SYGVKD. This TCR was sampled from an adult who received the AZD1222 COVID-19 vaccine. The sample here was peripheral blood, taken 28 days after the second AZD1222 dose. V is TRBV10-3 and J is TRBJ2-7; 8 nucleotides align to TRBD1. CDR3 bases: TGTGCCATCAGTGATAGCAGGGGGCTTGGCTACGAGCAGTACTTC. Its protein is CAISDSRGLGYEQYF.